Sequencing of this T cell receptor beta chain was carried out in a study of cytomegalovirus exposure and HLA in healthy donors. Researchers ran the PCR with 60 Vbeta and 13 Jbeta primers. Only in-frame clones appear in the TCRdb table, and some are missing; sequencing was by immunoSEQ multiplex PCR. The listing contains about 79,000 clones. V was pared by 6 bases and J by 1 base, with 13 bases between. The CDR3 has 15 amino acids. From germline, CDR1 is SGHDT and CDR2 YYEEEE. The chain links TRBV5-6 to TRBJ2-2, with TRBD2 as a possible D gene (5 bases). The sample taken for sequencing was PBMCs. The sequence was collected from a man younger than 45 in good health and CMV-seronegative. The CDR3, as DNA: TGTGCCAGCAACACCCCCGGGGAGAACACCGGGGAGCTGTTTTTT. Amino acid sequence: CASNTPGENTGELFF.